This T cell receptor (beta chain) was documented in a study of brain T cells in children with intractable seizures. Study-level findings and limits: Patients' HCMV serostatus was unknown; virus specificity rests on CDR3 similarity alone. Pre- and post-surgery blood differed in depth, so pre-surgery absences may be undersampling.

Clones were sequenced by immunoSEQ multiplex PCR, and TCRdb holds only the in-frame ones, with some missing. The sample yields about 320,000 clones, about 93% seen once. Regarding this clone: The antigen remains unidentified.

This CDR3 contains 11 residues. Between the trimmed V and J ends, which lost 5 bases and 6 bases, there was a span of 11 bases. CDR1 and CDR2 (germline): DFQATT, SNEGSKA (reference sequence). Time point here: blood from clinic visit 5 months post-surgery; TSC patient then seizure free. Only cases whose brain tissue showed the highest T cell transcript signatures were sequenced. Before surgery, patients took at least one anti-epileptic drug. Sequenced material: peripheral blood, taken about 5 months after surgery. This sequence was found in a boy less than two years old with tuberous sclerosis and intractable seizures. The chain has TRBV20-1 and TRBJ2-7; D call uncertain. The CDR3 reads CSAPLWREQYF. CDR3 coding DNA: TGCAGTGCTCCTCTGTGGCGCGAGCAGTACTTC.